This TCR beta chain was sequenced for a study of T-cell reconstitution after alpha-beta-depleted transplantation in children. Broader study findings: A year had passed since transplant, and T-cell counts and diversity by then came mostly from newly produced T cells.

A library of TCRbeta sequences, prepared with unique molecular identifiers, was generated. TCRdb called the PCR reads again in MiXCR, with one record for every CDR3 protein. The repertoire consists of approximately 250,000 distinct CDR3 sequences, with about 23% occurring once and the leading ten covering 2.6%. Concerning this clonotype itself: As yet, its antigen is unknown. Germline is not matched at one junction end, which may reflect a read error.

The CDR3 length is 13 residues. Per germline, CDR1 LGHDT and CDR2 YNNKEL (reference sequence). The receptor was derived from a girl aged 2 to 10 with Fanconi anemia, due to receive a stem cell transplant. The chain has TRBV3-1 and TRBJ2-5, with no clear D. Specimen: PBMCs, collected before TCRalphabeta/CD19-depleted stem cell transplant. The CDR3 bases are TGTGCCAGCAGCCAAGAAAATTTAAGGACCCATTACTTC. Residues: CASSQENLRTHYF.